This T cell receptor beta chain was recorded in a study of T cells in Graves' hyperthyroidism and ophthalmopathy. Study-wide results and caveats: The model anticipated ophthalmopathy a median approximately 6.6 months pre-onset.

Under 3 months was the duration of disease in ophthalmopathy patients, who also had a Clinical Activity Score of at least 3 and a NOSPECS grade of at least 4. Clinical symptoms, serum thyroxine, TRAb, thyroid ultrasound and orbital computed tomography informed diagnoses. This CDR3 is 15 amino acids long. CDR1 and CDR2 (germline): SNHLY, FYNNEI. The V and J ends lost 3 bases and 4 bases respectively, with 15 bases between them. This clonotype was recorded many times. Its antigen remains unidentified. Using RNA transcripts as the source, TCR beta CDR3 regions were amplified. First-round RT-PCR with HTBI primers amplified the TCR CDR3 region. Each CDR3 protein gets one entry after TCRdb re-called the multiplex PCR reads with MiXCR. The sample holds hundreds of thousands of distinct CDR3 sequences, about 20% seen once.

This sequence originates from a middle-aged man with Graves' ophthalmopathy. The sample was blood. The chain employs TRBV2 and TRBJ2-5, with TRBD2 as a possible D gene (6 bases). CDR3 sequence (DNA): TGTGCCAGCAGTGAGGTGGGAGGAGTCGGAGAGACCCAGTACTTC. This translates into CASSEVGGVGETQYF. Looking up the rest from reference TRBV2 and TRBJ2-5 gives the full variable domain: EPEVTQTPSHQVTQMGQEVILRCVPISNHLYFYWYRQILGQKVEFLVSFYNNEISEKSEIFDDQFSVERPDGSNFTLKIRSTKLEDSAMYFCASSEVGGVGETQYFGPGTRLLVL.